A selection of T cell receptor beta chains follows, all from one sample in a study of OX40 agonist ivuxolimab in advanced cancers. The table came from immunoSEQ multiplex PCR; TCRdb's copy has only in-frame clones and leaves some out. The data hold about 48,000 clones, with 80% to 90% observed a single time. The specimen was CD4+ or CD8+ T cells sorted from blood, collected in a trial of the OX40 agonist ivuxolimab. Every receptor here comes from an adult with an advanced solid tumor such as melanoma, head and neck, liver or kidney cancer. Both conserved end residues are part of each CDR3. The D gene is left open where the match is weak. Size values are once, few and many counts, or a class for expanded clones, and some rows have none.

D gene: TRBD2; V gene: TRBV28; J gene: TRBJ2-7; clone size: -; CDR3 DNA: TGTGCCAGCAAGCCTAGCGGGAGGTTCGGTGACGAGCAGTACTTC; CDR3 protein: CASKPSGRFGDEQYF
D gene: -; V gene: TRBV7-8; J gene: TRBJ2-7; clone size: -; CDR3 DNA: TGTGCCAGCAGCTTAGGGATACAGGGGGGGATTTACGAGCAGTACTTC; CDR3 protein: CASSLGIQGGIYEQYF
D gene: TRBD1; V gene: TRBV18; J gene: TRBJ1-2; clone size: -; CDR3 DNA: TGTGCCAGCTCACCACTGGGGGTACAGGGGAATGGCTACACCTTC; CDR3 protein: CASSPLGVQGNGYTF
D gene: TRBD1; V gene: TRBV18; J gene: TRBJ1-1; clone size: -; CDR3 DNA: TGTGCCAGCTCACCATCCGGGACAGGGGAGACTGAAGCTTTCTTT; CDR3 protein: CASSPSGTGETEAFF
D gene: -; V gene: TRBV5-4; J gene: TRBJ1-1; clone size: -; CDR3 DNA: TGTGCCAGCACCGAGCAGGGCATCTTCACTGAAGCTTTCTTT; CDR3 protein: CASTEQGIFTEAFF
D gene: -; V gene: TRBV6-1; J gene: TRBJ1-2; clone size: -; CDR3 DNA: TGTGCCAGCGCAGGATGGAGCGGTGGCTACACCTTC; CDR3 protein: CASAGWSGGYTF
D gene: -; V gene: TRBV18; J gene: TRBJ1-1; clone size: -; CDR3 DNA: TGTGCCAGCTCACCCTTGGTGAACACTGAAGCTTTCTTT; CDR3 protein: CASSPLVNTEAFF
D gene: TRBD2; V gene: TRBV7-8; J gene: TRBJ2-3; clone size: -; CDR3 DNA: TGTGCCAGCAGCTCATGGACTAGCGGGAGGGCCACAGATACGCAGTATTTT; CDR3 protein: CASSSWTSGRATDTQYF
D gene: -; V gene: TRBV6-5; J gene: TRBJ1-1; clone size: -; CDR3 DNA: TGTGCCAGCAGTTACCACCACTCCCGGGATACTGAAGCTTTCTTT; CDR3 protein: CASSYHHSRDTEAFF
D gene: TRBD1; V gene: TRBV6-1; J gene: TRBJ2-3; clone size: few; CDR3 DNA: TGTGCCAGCAGTGAAATGACAGGGACAGATACGCAGTATTTT; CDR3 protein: CASSEMTGTDTQYF
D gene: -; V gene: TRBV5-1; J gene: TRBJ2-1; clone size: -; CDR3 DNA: TGCGCCAGCAGCTTTGCCGGACCACCTTTGGATGAGCAGTTCTTC; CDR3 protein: CASSFAGPPLDEQFF
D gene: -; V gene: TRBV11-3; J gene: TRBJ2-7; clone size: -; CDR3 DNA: TGTGCCAGCAGCCGAGGGAGCTCCTACGAGCAGTACTTC; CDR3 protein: CASSRGSSYEQYF
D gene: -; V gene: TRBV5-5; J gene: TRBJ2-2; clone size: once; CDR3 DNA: TGTGCCAGCAGCTTGGGTGGGACAAACACCGGGGAGCTGTTTTTT; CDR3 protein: CASSLGGTNTGELFF
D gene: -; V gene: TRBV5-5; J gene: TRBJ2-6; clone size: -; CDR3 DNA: TGTGCCAGCAGCTTGGACGGCTCTGGGGCCAACGTCCTGACTTTC; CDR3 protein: CASSLDGSGANVLTF
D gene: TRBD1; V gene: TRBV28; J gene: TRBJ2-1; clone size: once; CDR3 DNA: TGTGCCAGCAACAGGGGGGACTCCTACAATGAGCAGTTCTTC; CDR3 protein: CASNRGDSYNEQFF
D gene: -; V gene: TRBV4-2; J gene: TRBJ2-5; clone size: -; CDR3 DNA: TGTGCCAGCAGCCATCCCGGGACTCAAGAGACCCAGTACTTC; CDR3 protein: CASSHPGTQETQYF
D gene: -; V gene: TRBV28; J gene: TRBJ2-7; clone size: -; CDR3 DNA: TGTGCCAGCGCAGCCCCGTCCGAGCAGTACTTC; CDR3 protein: CASAAPSEQYF
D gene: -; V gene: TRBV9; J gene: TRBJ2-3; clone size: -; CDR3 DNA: TGTGCCAGCAGCGTCGTTAGTAGTTCAGATACGCAGTATTTT; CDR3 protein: CASSVVSSSDTQYF
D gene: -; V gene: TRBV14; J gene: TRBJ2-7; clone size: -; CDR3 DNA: TGTGCCAGCAGCCGAGGGACGGACCTGGGGTACGAGCAGTACTTC; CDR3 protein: CASSRGTDLGYEQYF